This is a list of T cell receptor beta chains from one sample in a study of vaccination effects on CD4 cells after COVID-19. These receptors' antigens are unknown. This table comes from immunoSEQ multiplex PCR, and its TCRdb copy is limited to in-frame clones, with some not included. The table includes roughly 30,000 clones, about 69% detected once. Sample: CD4+ T cells from PBMCs cultured with HCoV-NL63 spike peptides, taken after COVID-19 vaccination. Receptors were obtained from a human donor who received a COVID-19 vaccine. CDR3s include the opening cysteine and the closing phenylalanine or tryptophan. A D gene is named only where the DNA matches it firmly. A clone size is listed for some rows: how often the clone was seen (once, few, many), or a class if it is expanded.

d_call: TRBD1
clone_size: -
v_call: TRBV29-1
j_call: TRBJ1-4
cdr3_aa: CSVARDSTNEKLFF
cdr3_nt: TGCAGCGTTGCCCGGGACAGCACTAATGAAAAACTGTTTTTT

d_call: TRBD1
clone_size: -
v_call: TRBV9
j_call: TRBJ2-1
cdr3_aa: CASSPMTGASDNEQFF
cdr3_nt: TGTGCCAGCAGCCCAATGACAGGGGCCAGCGACAATGAGCAGTTCTTC

d_call: -
clone_size: -
v_call: TRBV7-9
j_call: TRBJ1-2
cdr3_aa: CASSLAGSSGYTF
cdr3_nt: TGTGCCAGCAGCTTAGCTGGGTCGAGTGGCTACACCTTC

d_call: TRBD2
clone_size: once
v_call: TRBV10-3
j_call: TRBJ2-3
cdr3_aa: CAIVGGGTDTQYF
cdr3_nt: TGTGCCATCGTGGGAGGGGGCACAGATACGCAGTATTTT

d_call: -
clone_size: -
v_call: TRBV7-8
j_call: TRBJ1-5
cdr3_aa: CASSFDRQGGQPQHF
cdr3_nt: TGTGCCAGCAGCTTTGATAGGCAGGGTGGCCAGCCCCAGCATTTT

d_call: -
clone_size: once
v_call: TRBV29-1
j_call: TRBJ1-4
cdr3_aa: CSVGGLDEKLFF
cdr3_nt: TGCAGCGTTGGGGGGTTGGATGAAAAACTGTTTTTT

d_call: -
clone_size: -
v_call: TRBV5-6
j_call: TRBJ2-1
cdr3_aa: CASSTVEYNEQFF
cdr3_nt: TGTGCCAGCAGCACGGTAGAATACAATGAGCAGTTCTTC

d_call: -
clone_size: -
v_call: TRBV13
j_call: TRBJ1-1
cdr3_aa: CASSLSWQGPAFF
cdr3_nt: TGTGCCAGCTCCCTCAGCTGGCAGGGTCCCGCTTTCTTT

d_call: -
clone_size: -
v_call: TRBV5-1
j_call: TRBJ1-1
cdr3_aa: CASSFRVDTEAFF
cdr3_nt: TGCGCCAGCAGCTTCAGGGTTGACACTGAAGCTTTCTTT

d_call: -
clone_size: once
v_call: TRBV4-1
j_call: TRBJ2-1
cdr3_aa: CASSQRLTSYNEQFF
cdr3_nt: TGCGCCAGCAGCCAGCGCTTGACCTCCTACAATGAGCAGTTCTTC

d_call: -
clone_size: -
v_call: TRBV6-5
j_call: TRBJ2-1
cdr3_aa: CASSRYNNEQFF
cdr3_nt: TGTGCCAGCAGTCGCTACAACAATGAGCAGTTCTTC

d_call: -
clone_size: -
v_call: TRBV6-2/TRBV6-3
j_call: TRBJ2-1
cdr3_aa: CASSPLAAYNEQFF
cdr3_nt: TGTGCCAGCAGCCCCCTAGCTGCCTACAATGAGCAGTTCTTC

d_call: -
clone_size: -
v_call: TRBV24-1
j_call: TRBJ1-2
cdr3_aa: CATSDSGMGGYTF
cdr3_nt: TGTGCCACCAGTGATTCTGGGATGGGTGGCTACACCTTC

d_call: -
clone_size: -
v_call: TRBV6-5
j_call: TRBJ2-5
cdr3_aa: CASSYSNRGAGETQYF
cdr3_nt: TGTGCCAGCAGTTACTCGAACAGGGGAGCGGGAGAGACCCAGTACTTC

d_call: TRBD2
clone_size: few
v_call: TRBV5-1
j_call: TRBJ2-4
cdr3_aa: CASSLGSGGDIQYF
cdr3_nt: TGCGCCAGCAGCTTGGGTAGCGGGGGCGACATTCAGTACTTC

d_call: TRBD2
clone_size: -
v_call: TRBV19
j_call: TRBJ2-2
cdr3_aa: CASSPRGRVYTNTGELFF
cdr3_nt: TGTGCCAGTAGTCCCCGGGGGAGGGTCTATACGAACACCGGGGAGCTGTTTTTT

d_call: -
clone_size: -
v_call: TRBV29-1
j_call: TRBJ1-2
cdr3_aa: CSVDSIQGWKNGYTF
cdr3_nt: TGCAGCGTTGACAGCATCCAGGGGTGGAAGAATGGCTACACCTTC

d_call: -
clone_size: -
v_call: TRBV5-1
j_call: TRBJ2-5
cdr3_aa: CASSLGKTQETQYF
cdr3_nt: TGCGCCAGCAGCTTGGGCAAAACCCAAGAGACCCAGTACTTC

d_call: TRBD1
clone_size: -
v_call: TRBV7-2
j_call: TRBJ1-5
cdr3_aa: CASSLVSGGQSNQPQHF
cdr3_nt: TGTGCCAGCAGCTTAGTGTCAGGGGGCCAAAGCAATCAGCCCCAGCATTTT

d_call: -
clone_size: -
v_call: TRBV27
j_call: TRBJ2-2
cdr3_aa: CASSFVSANTGELFF
cdr3_nt: TGTGCCAGCAGTTTTGTTAGCGCGAACACCGGGGAGCTGTTTTTT

d_call: -
clone_size: -
v_call: TRBV11-2
j_call: TRBJ2-4
cdr3_aa: CASSLVSGSVYF
cdr3_nt: TGTGCCAGCAGCTTAGTAAGTGGTTCTGTGTACTTC

d_call: TRBD1
clone_size: few
v_call: TRBV2
j_call: TRBJ1-1
cdr3_aa: CASSGGDRGQYTEAFF
cdr3_nt: TGTGCCAGCAGTGGGGGGGACAGGGGGCAGTACACTGAAGCTTTCTTT

d_call: TRBD1
clone_size: -
v_call: TRBV6-1
j_call: TRBJ1-2
cdr3_aa: CASSEGTGGAYGYTF
cdr3_nt: TGTGCCAGCAGTGAGGGGACAGGGGGCGCCTATGGCTACACCTTC

d_call: TRBD2
clone_size: -
v_call: TRBV5-6
j_call: TRBJ2-3
cdr3_aa: CASSPLGSLAGARTDTQYF
cdr3_nt: TGTGCCAGCAGCCCCCTGGGGAGCTTAGCGGGGGCTCGGACAGATACGCAGTATTTT

d_call: -
clone_size: -
v_call: TRBV18
j_call: TRBJ1-4
cdr3_aa: CASSPLVPATNEKLFF
cdr3_nt: TGTGCCAGCTCACCACTAGTTCCAGCAACTAATGAAAAACTGTTTTTT

d_call: -
clone_size: -
v_call: TRBV19
j_call: TRBJ1-2
cdr3_aa: CASSIGTRYGYTF
cdr3_nt: TGTGCCAGTAGTATCGGAACCCGCTATGGCTACACCTTC

d_call: TRBD1
clone_size: once
v_call: TRBV6-2/TRBV6-3
j_call: TRBJ1-5
cdr3_aa: CASSRTGGSQPQHF
cdr3_nt: TGTGCCAGCAGTAGAACAGGGGGAAGTCAGCCCCAGCATTTT

d_call: TRBD2
clone_size: once
v_call: TRBV6-4
j_call: TRBJ2-2
cdr3_aa: CASSQRYASGRSTGELFF
cdr3_nt: TGTGCCAGCAGTCAACGCTATGCTAGCGGGAGATCCACCGGGGAGCTGTTTTTT

d_call: -
clone_size: -
v_call: TRBV5-1
j_call: TRBJ2-3
cdr3_aa: CASSLGGVGTDTQYF
cdr3_nt: TGCGCCAGCAGCTTGGGCGGGGTAGGGACAGATACGCAGTATTTT

d_call: -
clone_size: once
v_call: TRBV5-6
j_call: TRBJ2-7
cdr3_aa: CASSSGLRTREQYF
cdr3_nt: TGTGCCAGCAGCTCGGGACTGCGCACTCGCGAGCAGTACTTC

d_call: TRBD1
clone_size: -
v_call: TRBV19
j_call: TRBJ2-7
cdr3_aa: CASSRETGAYEQYF
cdr3_nt: TGTGCCAGTAGTAGAGAGACAGGGGCCTACGAGCAGTACTTC

d_call: TRBD2
clone_size: -
v_call: TRBV12-5
j_call: TRBJ2-2
cdr3_aa: CASGSWTRPRAGELFF
cdr3_nt: TGTGCTAGTGGTTCATGGACTAGACCAAGAGCCGGGGAGCTGTTTTTT

d_call: -
clone_size: few
v_call: TRBV7-9
j_call: TRBJ2-7
cdr3_aa: CASSLSYEQYF
cdr3_nt: TGTGCCAGCAGCTTGAGCTACGAGCAGTACTTC

d_call: TRBD1
clone_size: -
v_call: TRBV14
j_call: TRBJ2-7
cdr3_aa: CASSRTTGQGGEQYF
cdr3_nt: TGTGCCAGCAGCCGGACTACGGGACAGGGCGGCGAGCAGTACTTC

d_call: TRBD2
clone_size: -
v_call: TRBV5-4
j_call: TRBJ2-3
cdr3_aa: CASSGRGVPDTQYF
cdr3_nt: TGTGCCAGCAGCGGGCGGGGGGTACCAGATACGCAGTATTTT

d_call: TRBD1
clone_size: -
v_call: TRBV19
j_call: TRBJ1-4
cdr3_aa: CASSARQGGISNEKLFF
cdr3_nt: TGTGCCAGTAGTGCCCGACAGGGCGGGATTTCTAATGAAAAACTGTTTTTT

d_call: -
clone_size: -
v_call: TRBV7-9
j_call: TRBJ2-3
cdr3_aa: CASSPMRGASTDTQYF
cdr3_nt: TGTGCCAGCAGCCCGATGAGGGGGGCTAGCACAGATACGCAGTATTTT

d_call: -
clone_size: -
v_call: TRBV12-2
j_call: TRBJ2-1
cdr3_aa: CASRLGTAGTEHNEQFF
cdr3_nt: TGTGCAAGTCGCTTAGGGACAGCCGGTACCGAGCACAATGAGCAGTTCTTC

d_call: -
clone_size: -
v_call: TRBV25-1
j_call: TRBJ1-4
cdr3_aa: CASSMGAWNEKLFF
cdr3_nt: TGTGCCAGCAGTATGGGGGCATGGAATGAAAAACTGTTTTTT

d_call: -
clone_size: -
v_call: TRBV5-1
j_call: TRBJ1-1
cdr3_aa: CASRQEESTEAFF
cdr3_nt: TGCGCCAGTCGACAGGAGGAGAGCACTGAAGCTTTCTTT

d_call: TRBD1
clone_size: once
v_call: TRBV4-1
j_call: TRBJ2-7
cdr3_aa: CASSHRDSSYEQYF
cdr3_nt: TGCGCCAGCAGCCACCGGGACAGCTCCTACGAGCAGTACTTC

d_call: TRBD1
clone_size: few
v_call: TRBV6-5
j_call: TRBJ1-2
cdr3_aa: CASSYLQGAYYGYTF
cdr3_nt: TGTGCCAGCAGTTACCTACAGGGGGCATACTATGGCTACACCTTC

d_call: TRBD1
clone_size: -
v_call: TRBV3-1/TRBV3-2
j_call: TRBJ1-1
cdr3_aa: CASSQLQGDTEAFF
cdr3_nt: TGTGCCAGCAGCCAACTACAGGGGGATACTGAAGCTTTCTTT

d_call: TRBD1
clone_size: once
v_call: TRBV5-1
j_call: TRBJ1-1
cdr3_aa: CASSPGQGTGNTEAFF
cdr3_nt: TGCGCCAGCAGCCCCGGACAGGGGACCGGGAACACTGAAGCTTTCTTT

d_call: -
clone_size: -
v_call: TRBV20-1
j_call: TRBJ2-3
cdr3_aa: CSASPGIGTDTQYF
cdr3_nt: TGCAGTGCTAGTCCCGGGATAGGCACAGATACGCAGTATTTT

d_call: -
clone_size: -
v_call: TRBV4-2
j_call: TRBJ2-7
cdr3_aa: CASSRDSGGYEQYF
cdr3_nt: TGTGCCAGCAGCCGAGATTCGGGTGGCTACGAGCAGTACTTC

d_call: -
clone_size: -
v_call: TRBV13
j_call: TRBJ2-3
cdr3_aa: CASSLAGYTSTDTQYF
cdr3_nt: TGTGCCAGCAGCTTAGCAGGATATACTAGCACAGATACGCAGTATTTT

d_call: -
clone_size: once
v_call: TRBV27
j_call: TRBJ2-3
cdr3_aa: CASSLLIDSDTQYF
cdr3_nt: TGTGCCAGCAGTTTACTAATAGACTCAGATACGCAGTATTTT

d_call: TRBD2
clone_size: -
v_call: TRBV5-4
j_call: TRBJ2-5
cdr3_aa: CASSPRTSGRAQETQYF
cdr3_nt: TGTGCCAGCAGCCCGCGGACTAGCGGGAGGGCTCAAGAGACCCAGTACTTC

d_call: TRBD1
clone_size: -
v_call: TRBV6-5
j_call: TRBJ2-2
cdr3_aa: CASSIWTGGSGELFF
cdr3_nt: TGTGCCAGCAGTATTTGGACAGGGGGCTCCGGGGAGCTGTTTTTT

d_call: -
clone_size: -
v_call: TRBV19
j_call: TRBJ1-1
cdr3_aa: CASSTGVGTEAFF
cdr3_nt: TGTGCCAGTAGTACAGGGGTAGGCACTGAAGCTTTCTTT

d_call: -
clone_size: -
v_call: TRBV5-8
j_call: TRBJ1-4
cdr3_aa: CASSLGSSGYEKLFF
cdr3_nt: TGTGCCAGCAGCTTGGGTTCAAGTGGTTACGAAAAACTGTTTTTT

d_call: TRBD1
clone_size: -
v_call: TRBV7-9
j_call: TRBJ1-4
cdr3_aa: CATDRESSPFGKLFF
cdr3_nt: TGTGCCACCGACAGGGAATCTTCCCCCTTTGGAAAACTGTTTTTT

d_call: TRBD1
clone_size: once
v_call: TRBV25-1
j_call: TRBJ1-4
cdr3_aa: CASSETGGGEKLFF
cdr3_nt: TGTGCCAGCAGTGAAACAGGGGGAGGCGAAAAACTGTTTTTT

d_call: TRBD1
clone_size: -
v_call: TRBV2
j_call: TRBJ1-5
cdr3_aa: CASSVGQGDQPQHF
cdr3_nt: TGTGCCAGCAGTGTAGGGCAGGGGGATCAGCCCCAGCATTTT

d_call: TRBD2
clone_size: -
v_call: TRBV10-3
j_call: TRBJ2-1
cdr3_aa: CANSRERGGIYNEQFF
cdr3_nt: TGTGCCAACAGCCGGGAAAGGGGAGGGATCTACAATGAGCAGTTCTTC

d_call: -
clone_size: -
v_call: TRBV25-1
j_call: TRBJ2-5
cdr3_aa: CASSAVDGETQYF
cdr3_nt: TGTGCCAGCAGTGCAGTAGATGGAGAGACCCAGTACTTC